A selection of T cell receptor beta chains follows, all from one sample in a study of cytomegalovirus exposure and HLA in healthy donors. The protocol was immunoSEQ multiplex PCR, while the TCRdb copy is restricted to in-frame clones and leaves out a portion. This sample's table has more than 50,000 clones. Sequenced input: PBMCs. The source of these receptors is a man between 18 and 35 years old in good health and CMV-seropositive. Both conserved end residues are trimmed from each CDR3.

ASSFGTGDNEQY	TRBJ2-7	TRBV13
ASSWDRGTGYT	TRBJ1-2	TRBV28
ASNRDRGGNEQF	TRBJ2-1	TRBV6-5
ASSIRHQQPQH	TRBJ1-5	TRBV19
ASSFGVADTQY	TRBJ2-3	TRBV7-9
ASSIMSSGDYEQY	TRBJ2-7	TRBV19
ASSLSGISPTEQY	TRBJ2-7	TRBV27
ASIPGGTGYYEQY	TRBJ2-7	TRBV28
ASSGARETQY	TRBJ2-5	TRBV2
ASSESPIGSRF	TRBJ2-1	TRBV25-1
ASSTRQGAFLGNTEAF	TRBJ1-1	TRBV5-8
ASKMTETNYGYT	TRBJ1-2	TRBV5-1
ASNRDSSYNEQF	TRBJ2-1	TRBV6-1
ASSTTLNTEAF	TRBJ1-1	TRBV5-1
ASSDRDRSTEAF	TRBJ1-1	TRBV6-4
ASSPGLAGSQGYQETQY	TRBJ2-5	TRBV18
ASSLSGSSYEQY	-	TRBV28
ASSVGTAGYEQY	TRBJ2-7	TRBV9